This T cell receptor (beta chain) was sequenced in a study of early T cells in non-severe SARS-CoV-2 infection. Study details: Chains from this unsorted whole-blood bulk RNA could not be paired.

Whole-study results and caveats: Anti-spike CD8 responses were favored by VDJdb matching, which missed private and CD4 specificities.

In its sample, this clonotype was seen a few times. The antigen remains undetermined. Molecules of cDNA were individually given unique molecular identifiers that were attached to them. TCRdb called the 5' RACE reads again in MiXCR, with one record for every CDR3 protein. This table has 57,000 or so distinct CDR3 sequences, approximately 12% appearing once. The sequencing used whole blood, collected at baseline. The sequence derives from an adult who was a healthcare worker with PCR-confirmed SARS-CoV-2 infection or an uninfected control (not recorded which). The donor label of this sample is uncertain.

For the CDR3, the DNA is TGTGCCACCAGTGAATACAGGAACACCGGGGAGCTGTTTTTT. It codes for CATSEYRNTGELFF. The chain has TRBV24-1 and TRBJ2-2; D remains unclear. The CDR3 loop spans 14 amino acids. Germline values: CDR1 KGHDR, CDR2 SFDVKD. V shed 4 bases and J shed 1 base, with 6 bases lying between them.